Each of the 5 T cell receptor beta chains below was sequenced from the same sample in a study of post-analysis software for immune sequencing data. Every TCR beta cDNA library bore unique molecular identifiers. TCRdb itself ran the PCR reads through MiXCR, one entry per CDR3 protein. The data hold roughly 580,000 distinct CDR3 sequences, with about 40% observed a single time. Their target antigens are unknown. Study-wide results and caveats: Patients carried roughly 5 TRBV segments more frequently than controls did, and TRBV5-6, TRBV5-1 and TRBV20-1 were among them.

Material for sequencing was blood. The receptors shown here come from a girl under 18 with multiple sclerosis.

The chain has TRBV5-1 and TRBJ2-1; tentative D call: TRBD2 (5 bases). V shed 0 bases and J shed 8 bases, with 12 bases lying between them. Germline CDR1 is SGHRS and CDR2 is YFSETQ. CDR3 size: 14 residues. CDR3 DNA sequence: TGCGCCAGCAGCTTGGCCTTTCCCGGGGATGAGCAGTTCTTC. It translates to CASSLAFPGDEQFF.

This clonotype was picked up many times. V usage is TRBV4-1 and J usage is TRBJ2-5; either TRBD1 or TRBD2 may fit D (5 bases each). CDR1 is MGHRA and CDR2 is YSYEKL in the germline V gene. V lost 2 bases and J 1 base, leaving 11 bases between the germline ends. The CDR3 has 15 residues. The CDR3 here is CASSQNRRPQETQYF. The CDR3 bases are TGCGCCAGCAGCCAAAACAGGAGGCCCCAAGAGACCCAGTACTTC.

This chain links TRBV10-2 with TRBJ2-7; 9 positions match TRBD2. V was pared by 2 bases and J by 5 bases, with 1 base of the junction left unmatched. The CDR3 spans 13 residues. CDR1 and CDR2 (germline): WSHSY, SAAADI. This CDR3 is CASSERLADEQYF. The CDR3, as DNA: TGCGCCAGCAGTGAGAGACTAGCGGACGAGCAGTACTTC.

The V and J genes are TRBV5-1 and TRBJ1-6; D is perhaps TRBD1 (6 bases). This CDR3 is 14 amino acids long. Trimming shortened V by 4 bases and J by 14 bases, and 19 bases separated the two germline ends. CDR1 and CDR2 from the germline V gene are SGHRS and YFSETQ. In DNA form, the CDR3 reads TGCGCCAGCAGCCCAGAGACAGGAATTCAAGCCCTCCACTTT. Translated, it gives CASSPETGIQALHF.

This clonotype was seen only a few times. The genes are TRBV6-6 and TRBJ2-1; 7 positions agree with TRBD2. V dropped 2 bases and J dropped 7; count of bases not matched to a gene: 8. This CDR3 comprises 15 residues. Germline CDR1 and CDR2: MNHNY and SVGAGI (reference sequence). Written as DNA, the CDR3 is TGTGCCAGCAGTTACCCCCTAGCGGAAGTGAATGAGCAGTTCTTC. Translated, it gives CASSYPLAEVNEQFF.